The following is a TCR beta chain sequence with its context. The antigen is unknown. This sample stems from a study of a mutant IDH1 vaccine in newly diagnosed glioma. The repertoire was sequenced with immunoSEQ multiplex PCR; TCRdb's copy has only in-frame clones and lacks some. The sample gives approximately 27,000 clones, roughly nine tenths of which show up once; 20% to 25% is in the top ten. The time point here: week 5, during vaccination. Every vaccination contained 300 ug of the mutant IDH1 20-mer peptide and was paired with topical imiquimod. The germline V gene encodes CDR1 SGHTA and CDR2 FQGNSA. The ends were cut back, 5 bases at V and 5 bases at J, with 15 bases in the middle. This CDR3 region has 14 residues.

The origin of this receptor is a man between 18 and 35 years old with glioma. Specimen: PBMCs, collected from a glioma patient whose treatment included an IDH1 peptide vaccine. This chain links TRBV7-2 with TRBJ1-1; D remains unclear. The DNA for the CDR3 is TGTGCCAGCAGCGCCTCGAGGGTACGGACTGAAGCTTTCTTT. It specifies CASSASRVRTEAFF. The full variable domain, completed using reference TRBV7-2 and TRBJ1-1, is GAGVSQSPSNKVTEKGKDVELRCDPISGHTALYWYRQSLGQGLEFLIYFQGNSAPDKSGLPSDRFSAERTGGSVSTLTIQRTQQEDSAVYLCASSASRVRTEAFFGQGTRLTVV.